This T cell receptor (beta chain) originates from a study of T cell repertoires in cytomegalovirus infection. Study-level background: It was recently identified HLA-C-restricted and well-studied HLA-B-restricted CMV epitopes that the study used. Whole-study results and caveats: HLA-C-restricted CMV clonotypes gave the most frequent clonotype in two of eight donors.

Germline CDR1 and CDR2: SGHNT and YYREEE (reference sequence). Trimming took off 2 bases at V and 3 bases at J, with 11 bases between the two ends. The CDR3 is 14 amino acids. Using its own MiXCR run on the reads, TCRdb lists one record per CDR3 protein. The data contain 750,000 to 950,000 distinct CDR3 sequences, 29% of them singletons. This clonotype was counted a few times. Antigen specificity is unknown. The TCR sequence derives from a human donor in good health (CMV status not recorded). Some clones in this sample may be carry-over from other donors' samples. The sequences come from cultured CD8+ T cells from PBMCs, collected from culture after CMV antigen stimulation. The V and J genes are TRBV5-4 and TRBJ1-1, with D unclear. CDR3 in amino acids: CASSLAGFYTEAFF. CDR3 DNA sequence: TGTGCCAGCAGCTTAGCGGGGTTCTACACTGAAGCTTTCTTT.